This T cell receptor beta chain is from a study of cytomegalovirus exposure and HLA in healthy donors. Study summary: In an early release, HLA-typed donors contributed about 80 million unique TCR sequences. Study findings and constraints: CMV serostatus alone was available as immune exposure information. Most TCR sequences were seen very rarely across donors, but some public TCRs occurred in many. Earlier results showed most TCR beta V segments being productive about 87% or about 30% of the time.

Notes on this clone: Its target is unknown.

It was with 60 Vbeta and 13 Jbeta primers that the PCR ran. Profiled with immunoSEQ multiplex PCR; TCRdb holds only in-frame clones, not every one. The sample lists roughly 200,000 clones, around 80% occurring once. This receptor was obtained from a woman younger than 45 in good health and CMV-seropositive. Sequenced material: PBMCs.

The CDR3 reads CASSYAPSGRSEQFF. The CDR3 region has the DNA TGTGCCAGCAGTTACGCCCCTAGCGGGAGGTCTGAGCAGTTCTTC. The chain couples TRBV6-6 to TRBJ2-1, with 11 bases fitting TRBD2. The germline gives CDR1 MNHNY, CDR2 SVGAGI (reference sequence). V gave up 2 bases and J gave up 9 bases; unmatched junction bases: 6. The CDR3 is made up of 15 amino acids.